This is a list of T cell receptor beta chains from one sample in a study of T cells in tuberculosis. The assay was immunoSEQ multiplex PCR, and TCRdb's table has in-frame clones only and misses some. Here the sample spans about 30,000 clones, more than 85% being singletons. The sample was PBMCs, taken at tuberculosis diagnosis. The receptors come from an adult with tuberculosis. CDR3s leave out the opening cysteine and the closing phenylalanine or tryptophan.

ASTRLAGGAGGYT | TRBJ1-2 | TRBV27
ASLSGHNEKLF | TRBJ1-4 | TRBV28
ASSSPGQTYEQY | TRBJ2-7 | TRBV19
ASRRTGGQPQH | TRBJ1-5 | TRBV27
ASSLSAALNTEAF | TRBJ1-1 | TRBV5-1
ASSSKQGKANYGYT | TRBJ1-2 | TRBV5-1
ASSQVKGLGWETQY | TRBJ2-5 | TRBV4-1
ASSIHRQDQPQH | TRBJ1-5 | TRBV7-8
ASSQPLAGIEETQY | TRBJ2-5 | TRBV28
ASRGGQGNYGYT | TRBJ1-2 | TRBV6-1
ASSHRTGVYGYT | TRBJ1-2 | TRBV4-2
ASSMAPEKLF | TRBJ1-4 | TRBV19
ASGLSGGGTDTQY | TRBJ2-3 | TRBV12-5
ASRDPRGPDTQY | TRBJ2-3 | TRBV2
ASSLNQGEGGYT | TRBJ1-2 | TRBV5-1
ASSPSQASNQPQH | TRBJ1-5 | TRBV4-1